These T cell receptor beta chains were read from a single sample in a study of PD-1 blockade in mismatch repair-deficient tumors. Profiling relied on immunoSEQ multiplex PCR, and the TCRdb table lists in-frame clones only, not all of them. The repertoire holds around 130,000 clones, with roughly 90% as singletons. The sequencing here drew on peripheral blood, taken approximately 73 weeks after starting pembrolizumab. The receptors shown here come from an adult with mismatch repair-deficient cancer. CDR3s include the opening cysteine and the closing phenylalanine or tryptophan. A D gene is named only where the DNA matches it firmly. The listing skips clone size in some rows; elsewhere it reads once, few, many or a size class.

v_call: TRBV7-9; clone_size: once; j_call: TRBJ1-3; d_call: -; cdr3_length: 15; cdr3_aa: CASSSGAPSGNTIYF; cdr3_nt: TGTGCCAGCAGCTCAGGGGCGCCGTCTGGAAACACCATATATTTT
v_call: TRBV29-1; clone_size: few; j_call: TRBJ2-7; d_call: TRBD2; cdr3_length: 14; cdr3_aa: CSVDGPAGSYEQYF; cdr3_nt: TGCAGCGTTGATGGGCCAGCGGGATCCTACGAGCAGTACTTC
v_call: TRBV7-6; clone_size: -; j_call: TRBJ2-7; d_call: TRBD1; cdr3_length: 17; cdr3_aa: CASSLEGPGTGMYEQYF; cdr3_nt: TGTGCCAGCAGCTTAGAAGGTCCCGGGACAGGGATGTACGAGCAGTACTTC
v_call: TRBV11-3; clone_size: -; j_call: TRBJ1-4; d_call: TRBD1; cdr3_length: 15; cdr3_aa: CASSLPGQENEKLFF; cdr3_nt: TGTGCCAGCAGCTTACCGGGACAGGAGAATGAAAAACTGTTTTTT
v_call: TRBV28; clone_size: -; j_call: TRBJ2-7; d_call: -; cdr3_length: 14; cdr3_aa: CASSLLQSDYEQYF; cdr3_nt: TGTGCCAGCAGTTTATTGCAGTCTGATTACGAGCAGTACTTC
v_call: TRBV18; clone_size: -; j_call: TRBJ2-7; d_call: -; cdr3_length: 14; cdr3_aa: CASSPSLGQNEQYF; cdr3_nt: TGTGCCAGCTCACCATCTCTGGGGCAGAACGAGCAGTACTTC
v_call: TRBV7-6; clone_size: few; j_call: TRBJ1-1; d_call: -; cdr3_length: 12; cdr3_aa: CASSGVNTEAFF; cdr3_nt: TGTGCCAGCAGCGGTGTGAACACTGAAGCTTTCTTT
v_call: TRBV5-5; clone_size: -; j_call: TRBJ1-2; d_call: TRBD1; cdr3_length: 14; cdr3_aa: CASSGQGGDYGYTF; cdr3_nt: TGTGCCAGCAGCGGACAGGGGGGGGACTATGGCTACACCTTC
v_call: TRBV30; clone_size: -; j_call: TRBJ2-2; d_call: -; cdr3_length: 12; cdr3_aa: CAWSVRPGELFF; cdr3_nt: TGTGCCTGGAGTGTACGACCGGGGGAGCTGTTTTTT
v_call: TRBV7-6; clone_size: few; j_call: TRBJ2-1; d_call: -; cdr3_length: 13; cdr3_aa: CASSRTPGNEQFF; cdr3_nt: TGTGCCAGCAGCCGGACCCCGGGCAATGAGCAGTTCTTC
v_call: TRBV18; clone_size: -; j_call: TRBJ2-5; d_call: -; cdr3_length: 15; cdr3_aa: CASSPPIRGGETQYF; cdr3_nt: TGTGCCAGCTCACCACCGATTAGAGGAGGGGAGACCCAGTACTTC
v_call: TRBV6-1; clone_size: -; j_call: TRBJ1-1; d_call: TRBD1; cdr3_length: 13; cdr3_aa: CASSEDRDTEAFF; cdr3_nt: TGTGCCAGCAGTGAGGACAGGGACACTGAAGCTTTCTTT
v_call: TRBV21-1; clone_size: -; j_call: TRBJ1-1; d_call: -; cdr3_length: 17; cdr3_aa: CASSKAPDGTLNTEAFF; cdr3_nt: TGTGCCAGCAGCAAAGCCCCGGACGGAACCCTTAACACTGAAGCTTTCTTT
v_call: TRBV2; clone_size: -; j_call: TRBJ1-1; d_call: -; cdr3_length: 14; cdr3_aa: CASSPPGQNTEAFF; cdr3_nt: TGTGCCAGCAGTCCACCGGGACAAAACACTGAAGCTTTCTTT
v_call: TRBV27; clone_size: -; j_call: TRBJ2-2; d_call: -; cdr3_length: 14; cdr3_aa: CASTPGGRTGELFF; cdr3_nt: TGTGCCAGCACCCCGGGGGGCCGCACCGGGGAGCTGTTTTTT
v_call: TRBV11-2; clone_size: -; j_call: TRBJ2-1; d_call: -; cdr3_length: 15; cdr3_aa: CASSFRDLPPNEQFF; cdr3_nt: TGTGCCAGCAGCTTTCGGGACCTACCGCCAAATGAGCAGTTCTTC
v_call: TRBV6-6; clone_size: -; j_call: TRBJ1-5; d_call: -; cdr3_length: 13; cdr3_aa: CASLRDDNQPQHF; cdr3_nt: TGTGCCAGCCTCAGGGACGACAATCAGCCCCAGCATTTT
v_call: TRBV6-5; clone_size: -; j_call: TRBJ2-1; d_call: TRBD2; cdr3_length: 13; cdr3_aa: CATSGRTYNEQFF; cdr3_nt: TGTGCCACTAGCGGGAGAACCTACAATGAGCAGTTCTTC
v_call: TRBV5-5; clone_size: -; j_call: TRBJ1-1; d_call: -; cdr3_length: 14; cdr3_aa: CASSLSSENTEAFF; cdr3_nt: TGTGCCAGCAGCTTGAGTTCGGAAAACACTGAAGCTTTCTTT
v_call: TRBV14; clone_size: few; j_call: TRBJ2-7; d_call: -; cdr3_length: 11; cdr3_aa: CASSPGYEQYF; cdr3_nt: TGTGCCAGCAGCCCCGGGTACGAGCAGTACTTC
v_call: TRBV4-3; clone_size: few; j_call: TRBJ1-4; d_call: -; cdr3_length: 16; cdr3_aa: CASSQDGGGSNEKLFF; cdr3_nt: TGCGCCAGCAGCCAAGATGGGGGGGGTAGTAATGAAAAACTGTTTTTT
v_call: TRBV30; clone_size: -; j_call: TRBJ2-2; d_call: TRBD2; cdr3_length: 15; cdr3_aa: CASHPTAGGGGELFF; cdr3_nt: TGTGCCTCCCACCCGACCGCGGGGGGGGGCGGCGAGCTGTTTTTT
v_call: TRBV6-1; clone_size: -; j_call: TRBJ2-5; d_call: -; cdr3_length: 11; cdr3_aa: CASFGGKTQYF; cdr3_nt: TGTGCCAGCTTCGGGGGAAAGACCCAGTACTTC
v_call: TRBV4-1; clone_size: -; j_call: TRBJ2-7; d_call: TRBD2; cdr3_length: 16; cdr3_aa: CASSQAKGTSGREQYF; cdr3_nt: TGCGCCAGCAGCCAAGCAAAAGGGACTAGCGGACGCGAGCAGTACTTC
v_call: TRBV23-1; clone_size: -; j_call: TRBJ2-7; d_call: TRBD1; cdr3_length: 15; cdr3_aa: CASSRGQGLTYEQYF; cdr3_nt: TGCGCCAGCAGTCGGGGACAGGGGTTAACCTACGAGCAGTACTTC
v_call: TRBV2; clone_size: -; j_call: TRBJ2-7; d_call: -; cdr3_length: 15; cdr3_aa: CASSGDGPGSYEQYF; cdr3_nt: TGTGCCAGCAGTGGCGACGGTCCCGGCTCCTACGAGCAGTACTTC
v_call: TRBV19; clone_size: -; j_call: TRBJ1-1; d_call: -; cdr3_length: 12; cdr3_aa: CASSIQGEEAFF; cdr3_nt: TGTGCCAGTAGTATCCAGGGAGAAGAAGCTTTCTTT
v_call: TRBV15; clone_size: -; j_call: TRBJ2-3; d_call: TRBD2; cdr3_length: 16; cdr3_aa: CATSRDRTSGTDTQYF; cdr3_nt: TGTGCCACCAGCAGAGATCGGACTAGCGGAACAGATACGCAGTATTTT
v_call: TRBV7-8; clone_size: -; j_call: TRBJ2-1; d_call: -; cdr3_length: 13; cdr3_aa: CASSPGRYNEQFF; cdr3_nt: TGTGCCAGCAGCCCCGGGCGATACAATGAGCAGTTCTTC
v_call: TRBV7-3; clone_size: -; j_call: TRBJ2-3; d_call: -; cdr3_length: 15; cdr3_aa: CASNPERTSTDTQYF; cdr3_nt: TGTGCCAGTAACCCCGAGCGCACTAGCACAGATACGCAGTATTTT
v_call: TRBV21-1; clone_size: -; j_call: TRBJ2-7; d_call: -; cdr3_length: 15; cdr3_aa: CASSIKTSGRNEQYF; cdr3_nt: TGTGCCAGCAGCATAAAGACTAGCGGGAGGAACGAGCAGTACTTC
v_call: TRBV5-6; clone_size: -; j_call: TRBJ2-7; d_call: -; cdr3_length: 14; cdr3_aa: CASSFSAVRYEQYF; cdr3_nt: TGTGCCAGCAGCTTCAGCGCGGTTCGGTACGAGCAGTACTTC
v_call: TRBV7-9; clone_size: -; j_call: TRBJ2-5; d_call: -; cdr3_length: 16; cdr3_aa: CASSQTGPGGQETQYF; cdr3_nt: TGTGCCAGCAGCCAAACAGGGCCCGGGGGCCAAGAGACCCAGTACTTC
v_call: TRBV11-3; clone_size: -; j_call: TRBJ2-1; d_call: TRBD2; cdr3_length: 11; cdr3_aa: CASSSSGEQFF; cdr3_nt: TGTGCCAGCAGCTCTAGCGGGGAGCAGTTCTTC
v_call: TRBV5-6; clone_size: -; j_call: TRBJ2-7; d_call: TRBD1; cdr3_length: 12; cdr3_aa: CASERQGNEQYF; cdr3_nt: TGTGCCAGCGAGAGACAGGGGAACGAGCAGTACTTC
v_call: TRBV11-2; clone_size: -; j_call: TRBJ2-3; d_call: TRBD1; cdr3_length: 16; cdr3_aa: CASSPGQGARADTQYF; cdr3_nt: TGTGCCAGCAGCCCGGGACAGGGGGCCCGGGCAGATACGCAGTATTTT
v_call: TRBV19; clone_size: -; j_call: TRBJ2-6; d_call: -; cdr3_length: 18; cdr3_aa: CASSVPSTSQSRANVLTF; cdr3_nt: TGTGCCAGTAGTGTTCCATCGACATCACAAAGTCGGGCCAACGTCCTGACTTTC
v_call: TRBV6-1; clone_size: -; j_call: TRBJ2-1; d_call: TRBD2; cdr3_length: 17; cdr3_aa: CASREFGTSVSYNEQFF; cdr3_nt: TGTGCCAGCAGGGAATTCGGGACTAGCGTCTCCTACAATGAGCAGTTCTTC
v_call: TRBV28; clone_size: -; j_call: TRBJ2-2; d_call: -; cdr3_length: 14; cdr3_aa: CASQGGSLTGELFF; cdr3_nt: TGTGCCAGCCAAGGGGGGAGTTTGACCGGGGAGCTGTTTTTT
v_call: TRBV4-1; clone_size: -; j_call: TRBJ2-3; d_call: -; cdr3_length: 15; cdr3_aa: CASSPAGWGTDTQYF; cdr3_nt: TGCGCCAGCAGCCCCGCCGGATGGGGCACAGATACGCAGTATTTT
v_call: TRBV13; clone_size: -; j_call: TRBJ2-1; d_call: TRBD2; cdr3_length: 16; cdr3_aa: CASSSLTSGRGNEQFF; cdr3_nt: TGTGCCAGCAGCTCCCTGACTAGCGGGAGGGGCAATGAGCAGTTCTTC
v_call: TRBV7-2; clone_size: -; j_call: TRBJ2-7; d_call: TRBD1; cdr3_length: 17; cdr3_aa: CASSLLGAGTGGYEQYF; cdr3_nt: TGTGCCAGCAGCCTTCTCGGTGCCGGGACAGGGGGCTACGAGCAGTACTTC
v_call: TRBV10-3; clone_size: once; j_call: TRBJ2-7; d_call: TRBD1; cdr3_length: 16; cdr3_aa: CAISDPQRQGADEQYF; cdr3_nt: TGTGCCATCAGTGATCCGCAGAGACAGGGAGCGGACGAGCAGTACTTC
v_call: TRBV7-8; clone_size: -; j_call: TRBJ1-1; d_call: -; cdr3_length: 12; cdr3_aa: CASSWVNTEAFF; cdr3_nt: TGTGCCAGCAGCTGGGTGAACACTGAAGCTTTCTTT
v_call: TRBV7-8; clone_size: -; j_call: TRBJ2-1; d_call: TRBD2; cdr3_length: 15; cdr3_aa: CASSASGRRLDEQFF; cdr3_nt: TGTGCCAGCAGCGCTAGCGGGAGAAGACTTGATGAGCAGTTCTTC
v_call: TRBV18; clone_size: -; j_call: TRBJ2-6; d_call: -; cdr3_length: 17; cdr3_aa: CASSPGTGSSGANVLTF; cdr3_nt: TGTGCCAGCTCACCAGGAACAGGGAGCTCTGGGGCCAACGTCCTGACTTTC
v_call: TRBV14; clone_size: -; j_call: TRBJ2-5; d_call: TRBD2; cdr3_length: 17; cdr3_aa: CASSQGLAGGRGETQYF; cdr3_nt: TGTGCCAGCAGCCAAGGACTAGCGGGAGGTCGGGGAGAGACCCAGTACTTC
v_call: TRBV5-4; clone_size: -; j_call: TRBJ1-2; d_call: -; cdr3_length: 15; cdr3_aa: CASSLVEDRNYGYTF; cdr3_nt: TGTGCCAGCAGCTTGGTGGAGGACAGAAACTATGGCTACACCTTC
v_call: TRBV5-6; clone_size: few; j_call: TRBJ2-7; d_call: -; cdr3_length: 12; cdr3_aa: CASSPILGEQYF; cdr3_nt: TGTGCCAGCAGCCCGATACTAGGAGAGCAGTACTTC
v_call: TRBV6-6; clone_size: -; j_call: TRBJ2-3; d_call: -; cdr3_length: 14; cdr3_aa: CASSSTGSADTQYF; cdr3_nt: TGTGCCAGCAGTTCAACAGGAAGCGCAGATACGCAGTATTTT
v_call: TRBV7-2; clone_size: -; j_call: TRBJ2-7; d_call: -; cdr3_length: 16; cdr3_aa: CASSHNAGAPSYEQYF; cdr3_nt: TGTGCCAGCAGCCATAACGCGGGGGCCCCCTCCTACGAGCAGTACTTC
v_call: TRBV7-9; clone_size: -; j_call: TRBJ2-7; d_call: TRBD2; cdr3_length: 14; cdr3_aa: CASSFASGAYEQYF; cdr3_nt: TGTGCCAGCAGCTTCGCTAGCGGGGCCTACGAGCAGTACTTC
v_call: TRBV9; clone_size: -; j_call: TRBJ2-7; d_call: TRBD1; cdr3_length: 14; cdr3_aa: CASSRTGRSSEQYF; cdr3_nt: TGTGCCAGCAGCCGGACAGGGCGGTCTTCCGAGCAGTACTTC